This TCR beta chain was captured in a study of cytotoxic CD8 clonotypes in ibrutinib-treated CLL (dated by TCRdb to the early 2020s). About the investigation overall: The cohort was composed of 11 relapsed/refractory and around 15 treatment-naive patients; IGHV unmutated status was identified in 17 patients. Responses were partial in roughly 24 patients and complete in 2; after median approximately 69 months follow-up, about 14 stayed in remission and roughly twelve progressed. Response samples were taken after a median of 12 months on treatment, ranging from roughly 6 to 36 months. An average of around 250,000 productive templates and tens of thousands of productive rearrangements was obtained per sample. Longitudinal samples were obtainable from about 30% of the roughly 90 participants in the trial. Cryopreserved peripheral blood mononuclear cells were collected at three points: before therapy, at response, and at either sustained remission or disease progression. General conclusions and limits of the study: Sampling times were not matched between sustained-remission and progressing patients, and lymph node repertoires were not studied. Public clonotypes were rare and either shrank or stayed stable during treatment, and the rise in clonality at ibrutinib response reflected expansion of private clonotypes. Baseline clonality exceeded that of age-matched healthy donors and correlated strongly with circulating CD8+ T-cell counts. Clonality rose at ibrutinib response, remained stable during sustained remission, and dropped back toward baseline at progression.

On a MiSeq, deep resolution sequencing aimed for a depth between 1 in 1 million and 1 in 200,000 T cells, with each clonotype covered approximately 10x on average. TCR beta libraries were generated with the immunoSEQ hsTCRB Kit. The paper's processing steps were these. The data were analyzed with ImmunoSEQ Analyzer and ImmunoSEQ Data Assistant, and V, D and J gene assignments followed IMGT definitions. Clonality was computed as one minus normalized Shannon entropy of productive rearrangement frequencies, ranging from 0 to 1. Public clonotype analysis was restricted to overrepresented clonotypes comprising at least 0.05% of each patient's repertoire. Repertoires from about a dozen age-matched healthy donors in immuneACCESS were used as clonality controls. TCRdb provides this immuneACCESS table in a form limited to in-frame rearrangements. Some clones are lacking; in checked studies, under half of them reflect an unresolved V gene, and why the rest are absent is not known. The D gene and trimming were derived from the DNA, and the V and J assignments and clone size from that table. The sample has about 34,000 clones on record, around 70% of them singletons. Of the sample, roughly 26% is held by the ten largest clones.

As for this clone: The clone's antigen remains unknown. No base qualities exist here, and no much larger clone lies one base off it.

Around 2 micrograms of genomic DNA were extracted from cryopreserved PBMCs for TCR beta library preparation. High-throughput TCR beta sequencing was performed on longitudinal blood samples from CLL patients receiving ibrutinib monotherapy. The patients took part in an open-label, single-center phase 2 trial of ibrutinib monotherapy. From V the trimming removes 9 bases and from J it removes 5 bases, while the gene matches leave 10 bases of the junction unaccounted for. Looking up the germline V gene (reference sequence) yields CDR1 WNHNN and CDR2 SYGVQD. Taken from cysteine to phenylalanine, the CDR3 has 14 residues. Only the CDR3 DNA stays, 42 bases, in frame from base 1.

The TCR was taken from a human donor with chronic lymphocytic leukemia. This specimen consisted of PBMCs, obtained before ibrutinib treatment. The rearrangement combines TRBV10-1 with TRBJ2-5, with TRBD2 matching 9 junction bases. The DNA reads TGCGCCAGAGATCGGCGGGAGGGCCGTGAGACCCAGTACTTC. Its protein reads: CARDRREGRETQYF.